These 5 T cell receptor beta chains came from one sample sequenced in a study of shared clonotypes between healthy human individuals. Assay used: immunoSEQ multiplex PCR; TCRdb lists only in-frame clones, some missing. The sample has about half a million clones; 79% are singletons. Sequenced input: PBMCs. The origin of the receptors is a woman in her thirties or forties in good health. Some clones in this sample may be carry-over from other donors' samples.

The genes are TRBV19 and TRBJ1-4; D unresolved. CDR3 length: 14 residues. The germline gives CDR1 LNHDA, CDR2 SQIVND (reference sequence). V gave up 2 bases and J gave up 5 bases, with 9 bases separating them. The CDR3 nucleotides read TGTGCCAGTAGTATATCGAGGGTGAATGAAAAACTGTTTTTT. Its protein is CASSISRVNEKLFF.

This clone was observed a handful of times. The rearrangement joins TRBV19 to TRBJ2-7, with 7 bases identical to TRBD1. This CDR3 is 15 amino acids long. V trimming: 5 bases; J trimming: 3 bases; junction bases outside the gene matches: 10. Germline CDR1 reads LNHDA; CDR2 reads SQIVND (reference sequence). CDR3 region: CASSLLGQDVYEQYF. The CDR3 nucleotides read TGTGCCAGTAGTCTTCTAGGACAGGATGTCTACGAGCAGTACTTC.

The CDR3: CASSHLGQVYGYTF. In DNA form, the CDR3 reads TGCGCCAGCAGCCACCTAGGACAGGTCTATGGCTACACCTTC. J is TRBJ1-2 and V is TRBV4-3, with 7 bases that match TRBD1. This CDR3 has 14 residues. Germline V gene lookup returns CDR1 LGHNA and CDR2 YSLEER. V shed 3 bases and J 4 bases; nucleotides not matched to a gene: 5.

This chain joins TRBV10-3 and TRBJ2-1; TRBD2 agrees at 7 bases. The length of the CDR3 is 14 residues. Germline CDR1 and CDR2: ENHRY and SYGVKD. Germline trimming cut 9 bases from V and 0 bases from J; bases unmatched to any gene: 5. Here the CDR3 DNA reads TGTGCCATGGCGGGAGAGTACTCCTACAATGAGCAGTTCTTC. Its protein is CAMAGEYSYNEQFF.

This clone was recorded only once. CDR3 DNA sequence: TGTGCCAGCAGCTCCGGACAGGGGTGGACTGAAGCTTTCTTT. Translated: CASSSGQGWTEAFF. The V and J genes are TRBV7-8 and TRBJ1-1, with 9 bases matching TRBD1. V gave up 4 bases and J gave up 5 bases; unmatched junction bases: 5. CDR3 length: 14 amino acids. Germline V gene sequence: CDR1 SGHVS, CDR2 FQNEAQ.